This TCR beta chain was obtained from a study of blood T cell repertoires in COVID-19 (TCRdb year 2020). For context, the study as a whole: Samples covering the acute and convalescent phases of COVID-19 were provided by collaborators in the United States, Italy and Spain. The material from the prospective study consisted of cDNA or gDNA derived from T cells, B-cell-depleted T cells, or PBMCs. Subjects who had been exposed to COVID-19, were actively infected with it, or had recovered from it provided the deeply sampled blood TCRbeta repertoires that made up the dataset. A freely available public database, intended as a resource for researchers studying the immune response to SARS-CoV-2, is where the repertoires were released. Samples came from the ongoing ImmuneRACE study (first 160 participants) plus 1,254 subjects from 6 global collaborators. The sample metadata nearly always contained a de-identified subject ID, COVID-19 status, age in years and sex. Where available, HLA class I and class II types were taken from metadata supplied by the sample provider and were not determined by assay-based typing. The study at large found these results: How much clinical and demographic metadata was included differed by source and by participant, and the metadata was provided uncurated.

The immunoSEQ Assay, a bias-controlled multiplex PCR, was used to amplify TCRbeta CDR3 regions from genomic DNA. In the authors' own workflow: Nucleated cell counts per sample were estimated from amplification of reference gene primers within the assay. To quantify the absolute abundance of each unique TCRbeta CDR3 rearrangement, sequence reads were collapsed and filtered. For each sample, productive Simpson clonality was calculated by taking the square root of Simpson's diversity index across productive rearrangements. TCRdb stores this immuneACCESS table with in-frame sequences only. Part of the clones is absent; in the studies checked, under half of the shortfall reflects unresolved V genes, and no reason is known for the rest. That table supplies the V and J calls and clone size; D and trimming were determined from the DNA. This sample is represented by some 140,000 clones; almost 80% of them were singletons. The ten most abundant clones make up over 9.5% of the sample.

Worth noting for this clone: There is no known antigen for this receptor. Base-call qualities are not available, and no considerably larger clone is one nucleotide away.

Another Seattle source contributed samples from volunteer blood donors who had recovered from COVID-19. The collaborating institutions used their own protocols to collect whole blood in K2EDTA tubes. For TCRbeta analysis, collaborators shipped samples as frozen whole blood, isolated PBMCs, or DNA extracted from either of those sample types. The CDR1 and CDR2 encoded by the germline V gene are SNHLY and FYNNEI. Trimming costs V 7 bases and J 10 bases, and their ends lie 17 bases apart. There are 13 amino acids in the CDR3, from cysteine to phenylalanine inclusive. Of all the DNA, just the CDR3 is kept, 39 bases in frame from base 1.

This clonotype was sampled from a man between 60 and 75 years old who had recovered from COVID-19. The rearrangement combines TRBV2 with TRBJ2-1; TRBD2 is perhaps the D gene, given 6 matching bases. Sequencing was done on a sample of peripheral blood. In nucleotide form, the sequence is TGTGCCAGCACTCGATCGGGAGCCGGCGAGCAGTTCTTC. It codes for CASTRSGAGEQFF.